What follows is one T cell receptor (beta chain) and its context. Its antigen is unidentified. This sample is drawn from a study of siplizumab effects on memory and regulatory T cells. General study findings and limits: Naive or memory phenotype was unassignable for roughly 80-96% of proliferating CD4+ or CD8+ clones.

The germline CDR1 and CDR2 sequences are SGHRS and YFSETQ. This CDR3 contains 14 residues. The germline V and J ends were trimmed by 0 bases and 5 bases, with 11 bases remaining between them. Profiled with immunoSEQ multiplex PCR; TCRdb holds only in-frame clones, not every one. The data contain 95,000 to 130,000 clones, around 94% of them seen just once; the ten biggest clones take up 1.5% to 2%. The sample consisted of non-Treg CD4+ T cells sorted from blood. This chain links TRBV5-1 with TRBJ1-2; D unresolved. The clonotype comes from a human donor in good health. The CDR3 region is CASSLAGSPYGYTF. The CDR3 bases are TGCGCCAGCAGCTTGGCGGGGTCTCCTTATGGCTACACCTTC.